Listed below are T cell receptor beta chains from one sample, sequenced in a study of blood T cell repertoires in COVID-19. The data were produced by immunoSEQ multiplex PCR, yet TCRdb's version contains in-frame clones alone and is incomplete. The sample contains a few hundred thousand clones, 80% to 90% of which appear only once. The sample consisted of PBMCs or T cells enriched from blood (not recorded which). The receptors stem from a man in his thirties or forties who had recovered from COVID-19. CDR3s include the opening cysteine and the closing phenylalanine or tryptophan. The D gene is left open where the match is weak. The listing skips clone size in some rows; elsewhere it reads once, few, many or a size class.

>TRBV5-6|-|-|TRBJ2-1
CASSLGGNEQFF
TGTGCCAGCAGCTTGGGAGGCAATGAGCAGTTCTTC
>TRBV30|-|-|TRBJ2-1
CASQPSNYNEQFF
TGTGCCTCACAGCCAAGCAACTACAATGAGCAGTTCTTC
>TRBV6-5|-|TRBD1|TRBJ1-5
CASETGTGFQPQHF
TGTGCCAGTGAGACCGGGACAGGGTTCCAGCCCCAGCATTTT
>TRBV3-1/TRBV3-2|-|TRBD2|TRBJ2-3
CASSQVLAGELSTDTQYF
TGTGCCAGCAGCCAAGTCCTTGCGGGAGAGCTTAGCACAGATACGCAGTATTTT
>TRBV9|-|-|TRBJ2-7
CASSPGGYEQYF
TGTGCCAGCAGCCCCGGGGGATACGAGCAGTACTTC
>TRBV2|-|-|TRBJ1-4
CASSVPRFNEKLFF
TGTGCCAGCAGTGTTCCCAGGTTTAATGAAAAACTGTTTTTT
>TRBV21-1|-|-|TRBJ1-2
CASSKAGRGSYGYTF
TGTGCCAGCAGCAAAGCTGGCAGGGGTTCCTATGGCTACACCTTC
>TRBV6-5|-|TRBD1|TRBJ1-4
CASAPLAGGNEKLFF
TGTGCCAGCGCGCCCTTGGCAGGGGGCAATGAAAAACTGTTTTTT
>TRBV28|-|TRBD2|TRBJ2-7
CASTNSGRPHYEQYF
TGTGCCAGCACCAATAGCGGGAGGCCTCACTACGAGCAGTACTTC
>TRBV7-2|-|-|TRBJ1-6
CASSLLGADSPLHF
TGTGCCAGCAGCTTACTGGGGGCGGATTCACCCCTCCACTTT
>TRBV6-2/TRBV6-3|-|TRBD1|TRBJ2-7
CASSRGQGSYEQYF
TGTGCCAGCAGCCGGGGACAGGGTAGCTACGAGCAGTACTTC
>TRBV2|-|-|TRBJ1-1
CASSEEEFTEAFF
TGTGCCAGCAGTGAAGAGGAGTTCACTGAAGCTTTCTTT
>TRBV30|-|TRBD1|TRBJ2-7
CAWTPGTGGYEQYF
TGTGCCTGGACCCCCGGGACAGGGGGCTACGAGCAGTACTTC
>TRBV6-5|-|-|TRBJ2-7
CASSGYEQYF
TGTGCCAGTTCGGGCTACGAGCAGTACTTC
>TRBV25-1|once|-|TRBJ2-4
CASILWLEGSFSKNIQYF
TGTGCCAGCATCCTATGGTTGGAGGGATCCTTTTCCAAAAACATTCAGTACTTC
>TRBV27|-|TRBD2|TRBJ2-3
CASSLSGSTDTQYF
TGTGCCAGCAGTCTCAGCGGGAGTACAGATACGCAGTATTTT
>TRBV3-1/TRBV3-2|once|-|TRBJ1-1
CASSQRFRTVNTEAFF
TGTGCCAGCAGCCAGCGTTTTAGGACAGTGAACACTGAAGCTTTCTTT
>TRBV10-3|-|-|TRBJ1-3
CAISEKGASGNTIYF
TGTGCCATCAGTGAGAAAGGGGCGTCTGGAAACACCATATATTTT
>TRBV9|-|TRBD1|TRBJ1-1
CASGTGERTEAFF
TGTGCCAGCGGGACAGGGGAGAGGACTGAAGCTTTCTTT
>TRBV7-9|-|TRBD1|TRBJ2-7
CASSLDVPPGQRYEQYF
TGTGCCAGCAGCTTAGACGTCCCCCCGGGACAGAGATACGAGCAGTACTTC
>TRBV6-5|-|TRBD1|TRBJ1-2
CASRSTDRGAYGYTF
TGTGCCAGCAGATCCACTGACAGGGGCGCTTATGGCTACACCTTC
>TRBV20-1|-|TRBD1|TRBJ2-1
CSATGGDEQFF
TGCAGTGCTACAGGGGGTGATGAGCAGTTCTTC
>TRBV7-9|once|TRBD2|TRBJ2-7
CASSLRLADSYEQYF
TGTGCCAGCAGCTTAAGACTAGCGGACTCCTACGAGCAGTACTTC
>TRBV3-1/TRBV3-2|-|TRBD1|TRBJ2-3
CASSQYPRDRITSTDTQYF
TGTGCCAGCAGCCAGTATCCCAGGGACAGGATAACTAGCACAGATACGCAGTATTTT
>TRBV29-1|-|TRBD2|TRBJ2-7
CSVLLAGGSYEQYF
TGCAGCGTTCTTTTAGCGGGGGGTTCTTACGAGCAGTACTTC
>TRBV5-1|-|-|TRBJ2-7
CASSLAGIAAYEQYF
TGCGCCAGCAGCTTGGCGGGTATCGCGGCCTACGAGCAGTACTTC
>TRBV7-9|once|-|TRBJ1-1
CASSFGNTEAFF
TGTGCCAGCAGCTTCGGTAACACTGAAGCTTTCTTT